This T cell receptor beta chain was captured by sequencing in a study of T cell clonality in common variable immunodeficiency. Whole-study results and caveats: Repertoire-complication correlations in CVID were limited by patient heterogeneity. CVID subjects had higher TCRbeta clonality than healthy controls, most marked in about a third.

This clone was seen more than once but under ten times. What it binds is not known. The read gets to within 3 residues of the CDR3 end, and the germline J gene fills in the rest. This CDR3 has 16 amino acids. The V segment lost 6 bases and the J segment 0 bases; nucleotides outside the gene matches: 3. Per the germline V gene, CDR1 is SNHLY and CDR2 is FYNNEI. Produced via immunoSEQ multiplex PCR; TCRdb's table is partial and in-frame only. Recorded here are about 66,000 clones, with no singletons, and the ten leading clones hold 1.5% to 2%. Sequenced material: peripheral blood mononuclear cells. The chain carries TRBV2 and TRBJ1-5, with 12 bases aligning to TRBD1. This TCR derives from a person aged 18-70 years in good health. Partial CDR3 DNA: TGTGCCAGCAGGGGACAGGGGGCGAGTAGCAATCAGCCC. Its translation: CASRGQGASSNQP. The whole CDR3 sequence is CASRGQGASSNQPQHF.